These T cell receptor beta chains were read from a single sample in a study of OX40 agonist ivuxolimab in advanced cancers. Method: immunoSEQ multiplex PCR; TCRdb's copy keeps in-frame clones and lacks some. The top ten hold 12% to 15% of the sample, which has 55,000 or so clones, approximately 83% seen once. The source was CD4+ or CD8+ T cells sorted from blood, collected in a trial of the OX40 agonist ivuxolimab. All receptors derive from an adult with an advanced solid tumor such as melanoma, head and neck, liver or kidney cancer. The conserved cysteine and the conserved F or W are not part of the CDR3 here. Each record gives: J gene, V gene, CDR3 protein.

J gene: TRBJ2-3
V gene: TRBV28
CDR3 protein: ASSLTSVSDTQY

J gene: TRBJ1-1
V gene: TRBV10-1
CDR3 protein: ASSKTGTEAF

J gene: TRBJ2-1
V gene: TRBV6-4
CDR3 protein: ASSKTGTSGSNEQF

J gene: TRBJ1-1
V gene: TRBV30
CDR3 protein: AWSVTWDTEAF

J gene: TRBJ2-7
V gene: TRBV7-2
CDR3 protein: ASRRPGQGAGEQY

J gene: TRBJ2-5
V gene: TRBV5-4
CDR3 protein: ASSSLLAGGIQETQY

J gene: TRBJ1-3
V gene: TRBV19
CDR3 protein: ASSRGFAGNTIY

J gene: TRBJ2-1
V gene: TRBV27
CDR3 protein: ASNYRGSNEQF

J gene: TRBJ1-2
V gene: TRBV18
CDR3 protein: ASSPSGTNNYGYT

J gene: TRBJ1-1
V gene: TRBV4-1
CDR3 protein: ASSQDAGRKAF

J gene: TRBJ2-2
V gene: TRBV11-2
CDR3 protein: ASSLRAPLAGELF

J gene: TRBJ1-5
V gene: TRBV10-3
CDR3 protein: AISETSGTASQPQH

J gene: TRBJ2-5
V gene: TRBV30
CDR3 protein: AWITPSYGETQY

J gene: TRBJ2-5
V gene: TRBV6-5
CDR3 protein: ASSADGETQY

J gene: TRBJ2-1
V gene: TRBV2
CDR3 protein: ASSGTSGRVSYNEQF

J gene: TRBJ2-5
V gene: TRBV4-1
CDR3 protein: ASSPLGGQETQY

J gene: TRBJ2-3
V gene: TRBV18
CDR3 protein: ASSPRNKRGSTDTQY

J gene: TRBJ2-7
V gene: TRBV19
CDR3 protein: ASKLGRDNSYEQY

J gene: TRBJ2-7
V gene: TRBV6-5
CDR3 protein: ASRRTSEQY

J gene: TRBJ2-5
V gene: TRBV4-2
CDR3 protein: ASSQGGGDQETQY

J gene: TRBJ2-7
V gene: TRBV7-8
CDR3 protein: ASSLEGAGPTREQY

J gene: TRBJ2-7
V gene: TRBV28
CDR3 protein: ASSLTQEPYEQY

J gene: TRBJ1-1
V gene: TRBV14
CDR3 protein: ASSQAAHEAF

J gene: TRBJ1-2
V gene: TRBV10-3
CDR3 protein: AISADRGRGYT

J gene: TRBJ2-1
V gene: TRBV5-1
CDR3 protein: ASNKGAASGRAYNEQF

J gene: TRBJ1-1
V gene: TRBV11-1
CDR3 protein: ASSLGDPGNTEAF

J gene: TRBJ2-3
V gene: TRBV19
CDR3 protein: ASSTSGTGPPDTQY